These 7 T cell receptor beta chains came from one sample sequenced in a study of CD8+CD57+ T cells in acquired aplastic anemia. Profiling of TCR beta VDJ combinations and CDR3 sequences used genomic DNA as template. Each CDR3 protein gets one entry after TCRdb re-called the reads with MiXCR. The sample has around 180,000 distinct CDR3 sequences, about 60% seen once. Sequences were obtained from sorted CD4+, CD8+, or CD8+CD57+ T cells (not recorded which) from PBMCs. The source is a human donor in good health.

This clonotype was counted many times. The chain recombines TRBV15 with TRBJ2-1; D remains unclear. Germline V gene sequence: CDR1 LNHNV, CDR2 YYDKDF (reference sequence). This CDR3 has 15 residues. The ends were cut back, 0 bases at V and 0 bases at J, with 6 bases in the middle. In nucleotides, the CDR3 is TGTGCCACCAGCAGAGATGGGCTCTCCTACAATGAGCAGTTCTTC. Translating gives CATSRDGLSYNEQFF.

This chain joins TRBV25-1 and TRBJ2-3, with no clear D. The germline CDR1 and CDR2 sequences are MGHDK and SYGVNS. The CDR3 runs to 16 residues. V was trimmed by 5 bases and J by 3 bases, leaving 18 bases between them. The CDR3 spells CASSHSSTTTTDTQYF. DNA for the CDR3: TGTGCCAGCAGTCATTCTTCGACAACTACAACAGATACGCAGTATTTT.

This clonotype was observed a handful of times. V gene TRBV27 combines with J gene TRBJ1-5; 12 positions match TRBD1. CDR1 is MNHEY and CDR2 is SMNVEV in the germline V gene (reference sequence). The V segment lost 11 bases and the J segment 11 bases; nucleotides outside the gene matches: 16. The CDR3 is made up of 15 amino acids. CDR3 coding DNA: TGTGCCTCCCACCTTACCGGGACAGGGGGCGGGACCCAGCATTTT. Amino acids: CASHLTGTGGGTQHF.

The chain employs TRBV7-9 and TRBJ2-7; TRBD1 aligns across 7 bases. Germline values: CDR1 SEHNR, CDR2 FQNEAQ (reference sequence). This CDR3 has 14 amino acids. V shed 0 bases, J shed 3 bases, and the junction held 2 bases outside the gene matches. The CDR3 DNA reads as TGTGCCAGCAGCTTAGCTACAGGGGTCTACGAGCAGTACTTC. Its translation is CASSLATGVYEQYF. The full variable domain, in which reference TRBV7-9 and TRBJ2-7 provide the parts outside the CDR3, is DTGVSQNPRHKITKRGQNVTFRCDPISEHNRLYWYRQTLGQGPEFLTYFQNEAQLEKSRLLSDRFSAERPKGSFSTLEIQRTEQGDSAMYLCASSLATGVYEQYFGPGTRLTVT.

The rearrangement uses TRBV11-2 and TRBJ1-2; 8 nucleotides agree with TRBD1. V lost 1 base, J lost 5 bases, and 3 bases stayed unmatched. CDR3 length equals 14 residues. Looked up from germline, CDR1 is SGHAT and CDR2 is FQNNGV. CDR3 nucleotides: TGTGCCAGCAGCTTAGTTCAGGGGGCTTATGGCTACACCTTC. Translating gives CASSLVQGAYGYTF.

This clonotype was recorded a few times. This chain uses TRBV15 with TRBJ2-7; D unclear. The germline V gene has CDR1 LNHNV and CDR2 YYDKDF (reference sequence). This CDR3 is 14 amino acids long. The V end was cut by 0 bases, the J end by 3 bases, with 9 bases between. The CDR3 sequence is CATSRDHGDYEQYF. The CDR3 region has the DNA TGTGCCACCAGCAGAGATCATGGGGACTACGAGCAGTACTTC.

This sequence joins TRBV9 and TRBJ1-1, with D possibly matching TRBD1 (5 bases). V shed 0 bases and J shed 0 bases, with 9 bases lying between them. This CDR3 region has 15 residues. Germline values: CDR1 SGDLS, CDR2 YYNGEE. The CDR3 region has the DNA TGTGCCAGCAGCGTAGGGGGGATCATGAACACTGAAGCTTTCTTT. It translates to CASSVGGIMNTEAFF.